The rows below give T cell receptor beta chains drawn from one sample of a study of cytomegalovirus exposure and HLA in healthy donors. Profiling relied on immunoSEQ multiplex PCR, and the TCRdb table lists in-frame clones only, not all of them. The sample lists 65,000 or so clones; roughly 80% were seen once. Sample: PBMCs. The receptors shown here come from a girl under 18 in good health and CMV-seropositive. CDR3s include the opening cysteine and the closing phenylalanine or tryptophan. D genes are given only for firm matches. Not every row has a clone size; where given, it reads once, few, many or a size class.

v_call	d_call	j_call	clone_size	cdr3_nt	cdr3_aa
TRBV6-5	.	TRBJ2-3	.	TGTGCCAGCGAGAAGCCGCCAGATACGCAGTATTTT	CASEKPPDTQYF
TRBV6-1	TRBD1	TRBJ2-7	.	TGTGCCAGCAGTGAGACAGGGGGTGGGGACGAGCAGTACTTC	CASSETGGGDEQYF
TRBV28	TRBD2	TRBJ2-3	.	TGTGCCAGCAGTTCTGGACTAGCGGTCAGCACAGATACGCAGTATTTT	CASSSGLAVSTDTQYF
TRBV9	TRBD2	TRBJ2-5	.	TGTGCCAGCAGCGTAGCGGGAGGGCCCGGGGAGACCCAGTACTTC	CASSVAGGPGETQYF
TRBV6-1	.	TRBJ1-5	.	TGTGCCAGCGGGAGACTCGATAGCAATCAGCCCCAGCATTTT	CASGRLDSNQPQHF
TRBV21-1	.	TRBJ1-2	.	TGTGCCAGCAGCGGGAAAGGGACAGGAACCCCCCCGTCCCCACCTAACTATGGCTACACCTTC	CASSGKGTGTPPSPPNYGYTF
TRBV7-8	.	TRBJ2-3	.	TGTGCCAGCAGCTCAACCGGGGAGTCAGATACGCAGTATTTT	CASSSTGESDTQYF
TRBV29-1	.	TRBJ1-4	.	TGCAGCGCCTTAGACAGCCGTAATGAAAAACTGTTTTTT	CSALDSRNEKLFF
TRBV25-1	TRBD1	TRBJ1-6	.	TGTGCCAGCAGTGATTGGGACAGGGGAAATTCACCCCTCCACTTT	CASSDWDRGNSPLHF
TRBV5-4	TRBD1	TRBJ2-5	.	TGTGCCAGCAGCCCGGACAGGGTTAGGGAGCAGTACTTC	CASSPDRVREQYF
TRBV21-1	.	TRBJ1-1	.	TGTGCCAGAACACCCGACAGGGGGTGGTACACTGAAGCTTTCTTT	CARTPDRGWYTEAFF
TRBV9	.	TRBJ2-3	.	TGTGCCAGCAGCGTAGCTGTCGCAGATACGCAGTATTTT	CASSVAVADTQYF
TRBV5-1	.	TRBJ2-5	.	TGCGCCAGCAGCTTACGGCGGGCGTTCCAAGAGACCCAGTACTTC	CASSLRRAFQETQYF
TRBV10-3	.	TRBJ2-7	.	TGTGCCATCGGCCGGGACTTATTTTCCTACGAGCAGTACTTC	CAIGRDLFSYEQYF
TRBV2	.	TRBJ1-5	.	TGTGCCAGCAGTGTGGAGAGGGTTGGGAATCAGCCCCAGCATTTT	CASSVERVGNQPQHF
TRBV5-1	TRBD1	TRBJ2-1	.	TGCGCCAGCAGCTTGTTCCCTACCGGGACAGGGGGCTACAATGAGCAGTTCTTC	CASSLFPTGTGGYNEQFF
TRBV19	.	TRBJ1-1	.	TGTGCCAGTAGTATTGGTCAGGGAGGGAACACTGAAGCTTTCTTT	CASSIGQGGNTEAFF
TRBV28	.	TRBJ1-4	.	TGTGCCAGCAGTTTAAATCAGGGTTGGGAAAAACTGTTTTTT	CASSLNQGWEKLFF
TRBV6-5	TRBD1	TRBJ2-7	.	TGTGCCAGCAGTCCAGGGGACAGCTACGAGCAGTACTTC	CASSPGDSYEQYF
TRBV28	.	TRBJ2-7	.	TGTGCCGCCCAGCGGAGTTCCTACGAGCAGTACTTC	CAAQRSSYEQYF
TRBV5-1	TRBD1	TRBJ2-5	.	TGCGCCAGCAGGGACCCAGGGGGTGGAGAGACCCAGTACTTC	CASRDPGGGETQYF
TRBV6-5	.	TRBJ2-2	.	TGTGCCAGCAGTTACGACAGCGCGAACACCGGGGAGCTGTTTTTT	CASSYDSANTGELFF
TRBV6-6	TRBD2	TRBJ2-7	.	TGTGCCAGCAGTCCCGCCAGCGGGAGGGCGAGCTACGAGCAGTACTTC	CASSPASGRASYEQYF
TRBV21-1	.	TRBJ2-3	.	TGTGCCAGCAGCCGACAGGGCTGGGGTCCGAGGGATACGCAGTATTTT	CASSRQGWGPRDTQYF
TRBV29-1	TRBD2	TRBJ2-3	.	TGCAGCGGGGCCCTATCAGCGGGGGGGCCGAGAGTCATGCAGTATTTT	CSGALSAGGPRVMQYF
TRBV20-1	.	TRBJ2-5	.	TGCAGTGCTGACTCGGAGACCCAGTACTTC	CSADSETQYF
TRBV14	.	TRBJ2-3	.	TGTGCCAGCAGCCAAGCTAGGTTAACGCAGTATTTT	CASSQARLTQYF
TRBV7-8	TRBD1	TRBJ2-2	.	TGTGCCAGCGAGCTTAGAGGGACAGGAAACACCGGGGAGCTGTTTTTT	CASELRGTGNTGELFF
TRBV9	.	TRBJ2-3	.	TGTGCCAGCAGCCTCGAGCGGACAGTAACAGATACGCAGTATTTT	CASSLERTVTDTQYF
TRBV5-4	.	TRBJ2-7	.	TGTGCCAGCAGCTTGGATTTCGAACAGGCCGCCTACGAGCAGTACTTC	CASSLDFEQAAYEQYF
TRBV2	.	TRBJ1-1	.	TGTGCCAGCCAGGGGTTAGGGAACACTGAAGCTTTCTTT	CASQGLGNTEAFF
TRBV10-3	.	TRBJ2-2	.	TGTGCCATCAGTGATAGTGGCAGCGCCGGGGAGCTGTTTTTT	CAISDSGSAGELFF
TRBV25-1	TRBD1	TRBJ1-2	.	TGTGCCGCACCGGGACAGGGGGTCTATGGCTACACCTTC	CAAPGQGVYGYTF
TRBV28	TRBD1	TRBJ2-7	.	TGTGCCAGCAGTTTGGGGCCTCTGACAGGGGGCTACGAGCAGTACTTC	CASSLGPLTGGYEQYF
TRBV6-1	TRBD2	TRBJ2-3	.	TGTGCCAGCAGCCCCGGGACTAGCGAGACAGATACGCAGTATTTT	CASSPGTSETDTQYF
TRBV5-4	.	TRBJ2-3	few	TGTGCCAGCAGCTTGGTACTTCAAGATACGCAGTATTTT	CASSLVLQDTQYF
TRBV7-9	.	TRBJ1-1	.	TGTGCCAGCAGCCCACAGGGAAACACTGAAGCTTTCTTT	CASSPQGNTEAFF
TRBV28	.	TRBJ2-7	once	TGTGCCAGCAATTTAGACAGCGACTACGAGCAGTACTTC	CASNLDSDYEQYF
TRBV7-2	.	TRBJ2-5	.	TGTGCCAGCAGCTTAGTAACAGCACTGTTCCAAGAGACCCAGTACTTC	CASSLVTALFQETQYF
TRBV10-3	.	TRBJ1-2	.	TGTGCCATCAGCGGACAGAATGGCTACACCTTC	CAISGQNGYTF
TRBV29-1	TRBD2	TRBJ2-5	.	TGCAGCGGGGCGGGGGGGAGTAAGACCCAGTACTTC	CSGAGGSKTQYF
TRBV11-2	.	TRBJ2-3	.	TGTGCCAGCAGCTTAGGCCCGCAGCGGGCCGGGGCTAGCACAGATACGCAGTATTTT	CASSLGPQRAGASTDTQYF
TRBV5-1	TRBD1	TRBJ2-5	.	TGCGCCAGCAGGGGACAGGGGATGGAGACCCAGTACTTC	CASRGQGMETQYF
TRBV10-1	TRBD1	TRBJ2-2	.	TGCGCCAGCAGTGAGATTTATGGGAGGACAGGGACGGACACCGGGGAGCTGTTTTTT	CASSEIYGRTGTDTGELFF
TRBV6-5	.	TRBJ1-1	.	TGTGCCAGCAGTACGGACACCTTGAACACTGAAGCTTTCTTT	CASSTDTLNTEAFF
TRBV29-1	TRBD2	TRBJ2-1	.	TGCAGCGTTGATAAGGGTCGGGGGGGCGATGAGCAGTTCTTC	CSVDKGRGGDEQFF
TRBV7-2	.	TRBJ1-6	.	TGTGCCAGCAGCCTAAGCTCCTATAATTCACCCCTCCACTTT	CASSLSSYNSPLHF
TRBV4-1	TRBD2	TRBJ2-1	.	TGCGCCAGCAGCCAAGACCCTAGCGGGTGGGGGACTAATGAGCAGTTCTTC	CASSQDPSGWGTNEQFF
TRBV11-2	TRBD1	TRBJ2-7	.	TGTGCCAGCACGGAACAGGGGGGAAGCGGCGAGCAGTACTTC	CASTEQGGSGEQYF
TRBV5-1	TRBD1	TRBJ2-1	.	TGCGCCAGCAGCTTATTAACGGGACAGGGGGTGGGGGAGCAGTTCTTC	CASSLLTGQGVGEQFF
TRBV12-5	.	TRBJ1-2	.	TGTGCTAGTGGTTTGGACGTCAGGGGTAACTATGGCTACACCTTC	CASGLDVRGNYGYTF
TRBV7-2	TRBD2	TRBJ2-3	.	TGTGCCAGCAGCTTAGGAGCGGGAGGGGTCAGGGATACGCAGTATTTT	CASSLGAGGVRDTQYF
TRBV29-1	.	TRBJ1-2	once	TGCAGCGTTTCGGGGTCAGATAACTATGGCTACACCTTC	CSVSGSDNYGYTF